Listed below are T cell receptor beta chains from one sample, sequenced in a study of cytomegalovirus exposure and HLA in healthy donors. Libraries were prepared by immunoSEQ multiplex PCR; TCRdb keeps only in-frame clonotypes and omits some of them. Of roughly 100,000 clones listed, approximately 80% are singletons. The sequencing sample was made of PBMCs. These receptors came from a male donor in good health and CMV-seropositive. Both conserved end residues are part of each CDR3. Each record gives: CDR3 length, J gene, V gene, clone size, D gene, CDR3 protein, CDR3 DNA. A D gene is named only where the DNA matches it firmly. Size is omitted from some rows. Given values are once, few, many or a class for expanded clones.

length: 12; J: TRBJ2-2; V: TRBV2; size: NA; D: NA; CDR3: CASSYTRGELFF; DNA: TGTGCCAGCAGTTATACCCGGGGGGAGCTGTTTTTT
length: 15; J: TRBJ1-3; V: TRBV7-9; size: once; D: NA; CDR3: CASSPRGNSGNTIYF; DNA: TGTGCCAGCAGCCCCCGGGGGAATTCTGGAAACACCATATATTTT
length: 16; J: TRBJ2-2; V: TRBV19; size: NA; D: TRBD1; CDR3: CASSRDRGQFTGELFF; DNA: TGTGCCAGTAGTAGAGACAGGGGGCAATTCACCGGGGAGCTGTTTTTT
length: 16; J: TRBJ2-7; V: TRBV7-2; size: once; D: TRBD2; CDR3: CASSPAIGTSGNEQYF; DNA: TGTGCCAGCAGCCCCGCTATCGGGACTAGTGGGAACGAGCAGTACTTC
length: 16; J: TRBJ2-7; V: TRBV4-2; size: few; D: TRBD2; CDR3: CASSQALLAGENEQYF; DNA: TGTGCCAGCAGCCAAGCTCTCCTAGCGGGAGAGAACGAGCAGTACTTC
length: 15; J: TRBJ2-3; V: TRBV29-1; size: NA; D: NA; CDR3: CSVEDSTPRIDTQYF; DNA: TGCAGCGTTGAAGATAGTACACCCAGGATAGATACGCAGTATTTT
length: 14; J: TRBJ1-5; V: TRBV28; size: NA; D: NA; CDR3: CASSFPREGQPQHF; DNA: TGTGCCAGCAGTTTCCCCCGGGAAGGCCAGCCCCAGCATTTT
length: 14; J: TRBJ1-2; V: TRBV27; size: NA; D: TRBD1; CDR3: CASSWGQGVSGYTF; DNA: TGTGCCAGCAGTTGGGGACAGGGAGTTTCTGGCTACACCTTC
length: 16; J: TRBJ2-3; V: TRBV15; size: NA; D: TRBD1; CDR3: CATSRGDSVSTDTQYF; DNA: TGTGCCACCAGCAGAGGGGACAGTGTTAGCACAGATACGCAGTATTTT
length: 13; J: TRBJ1-2; V: TRBV28; size: NA; D: TRBD1; CDR3: CASSPGQDYGYTF; DNA: TGTGCCAGCAGCCCGGGACAGGACTATGGCTACACCTTC
length: 16; J: TRBJ2-5; V: TRBV19; size: many; D: TRBD2; CDR3: CASRLTGTSLAETQYF; DNA: TGTGCCAGTAGGCTGACCGGGACTAGCCTAGCTGAGACCCAGTACTTC
length: 15; J: TRBJ2-2; V: TRBV19; size: NA; D: NA; CDR3: CASKGRGGRTGELFF; DNA: TGTGCCAGTAAGGGGCGAGGAGGGAGGACCGGGGAGCTGTTTTTT
length: 15; J: TRBJ2-1; V: TRBV28; size: NA; D: TRBD1; CDR3: CASSLSGQGPNEQFF; DNA: TGTGCCAGCAGTTTGTCGGGACAGGGCCCTAATGAGCAGTTCTTC
length: 13; J: TRBJ1-3; V: TRBV5-1; size: NA; D: NA; CDR3: CASSTGSGNTIYF; DNA: TGCGCCAGCAGCACAGGGTCTGGAAACACCATATATTTT
length: 16; J: TRBJ1-1; V: TRBV6-5; size: NA; D: TRBD1; CDR3: CASSLSPGTANTEAFF; DNA: TGTGCCAGCAGTTTATCGCCCGGGACAGCGAACACTGAAGCTTTCTTT
length: 13; J: TRBJ1-1; V: TRBV9; size: NA; D: NA; CDR3: CASSVFMNTEAFF; DNA: TGTGCCAGCAGCGTATTTATGAACACTGAAGCTTTCTTT
length: 16; J: TRBJ1-3; V: TRBV7-8; size: NA; D: TRBD1; CDR3: CASSLRGLISGNTIYF; DNA: TGTGCCAGCAGCTTAAGGGGGCTAATCTCTGGAAACACCATATATTTT
length: 15; J: TRBJ1-2; V: TRBV7-2; size: NA; D: TRBD1; CDR3: CASSLVTGDYYGYTF; DNA: TGTGCCAGCAGCTTAGTAACAGGGGACTACTATGGCTACACCTTC
length: 15; J: TRBJ1-3; V: TRBV7-6; size: NA; D: NA; CDR3: CASSLIQGGGNTIYF; DNA: TGTGCCAGCAGCTTAATCCAGGGAGGTGGAAACACCATATATTTT
length: 13; J: TRBJ2-5; V: TRBV2; size: NA; D: TRBD1; CDR3: CASSDRGRETQYF; DNA: TGTGCCAGCAGCGACAGGGGGCGGGAGACCCAGTACTTC
length: 19; J: TRBJ2-1; V: TRBV4-3; size: NA; D: TRBD2; CDR3: CASSQEIAGGPSSYNEQFF; DNA: TGCGCCAGCAGCCAAGAGATAGCGGGAGGGCCTAGCTCCTACAATGAGCAGTTCTTC
length: 12; J: TRBJ1-2; V: TRBV7-2; size: NA; D: NA; CDR3: CASRGDNYGYTF; DNA: TGTGCCAGCAGAGGAGACAACTATGGCTACACCTTC
length: 14; J: TRBJ2-1; V: TRBV21-1; size: NA; D: NA; CDR3: CASVRRGRYNEQFF; DNA: TGTGCCAGCGTTCGGAGGGGGCGGTATAATGAGCAGTTCTTC
length: 17; J: TRBJ2-7; V: TRBV4-2; size: NA; D: TRBD1; CDR3: CASSQEGGTGQAYEQYF; DNA: TGTGCCAGCAGCCAAGAAGGAGGGACAGGACAAGCCTACGAGCAGTACTTC
length: 16; J: TRBJ1-1; V: TRBV9; size: NA; D: TRBD1; CDR3: CASSVTGVRRNTEAFF; DNA: TGTGCCAGCAGCGTAACAGGGGTTCGTCGGAACACTGAAGCTTTCTTT
length: 17; J: TRBJ2-7; V: TRBV9; size: NA; D: TRBD2; CDR3: CASSSGASGSSSYEQYF; DNA: TGTGCCAGCAGCTCCGGGGCTAGCGGGTCGAGCTCCTACGAGCAGTACTTC
length: 20; J: TRBJ2-1; V: TRBV4-1; size: NA; D: TRBD2; CDR3: CASSRNTGTSGNRGSNEQFF; DNA: TGCGCCAGCAGCCGCAATACCGGGACTAGCGGGAATAGGGGGTCCAATGAGCAGTTCTTC
length: 14; J: TRBJ2-7; V: TRBV2; size: NA; D: NA; CDR3: CASSDRVQAYEQYF; DNA: TGTGCCAGCAGTGACAGGGTCCAAGCCTACGAGCAGTACTTC
length: 15; J: TRBJ2-1; V: TRBV2; size: NA; D: TRBD2; CDR3: CASTGLAGGYNEQFF; DNA: TGTGCCAGCACCGGACTAGCGGGGGGCTACAATGAGCAGTTCTTC